A selection of T cell receptor beta chains follows, all from one sample in a study of T cell responses to AZD1222 COVID-19 vaccine. Measured with immunoSEQ multiplex PCR; TCRdb has only the in-frame clones, and not every one. Of about 120,000 clones listed, about 86% are singletons. Sequencing used peripheral blood, obtained 28 days after the second AZD1222 dose. These receptors all come from an adult who received the AZD1222 COVID-19 vaccine. CDR3s include the opening cysteine and the closing phenylalanine or tryptophan. Each record gives: clone size, D gene, CDR3 length, J gene, V gene, CDR3 protein, CDR3 DNA. The D gene is left open where the match is weak. Rows give clone size only sometimes, using once, few, many, or a class for an expanded clone.

clone size: -
D gene: -
CDR3 length: 18
J gene: TRBJ1-1
V gene: TRBV4-3
CDR3 protein: CASSQDLLGDWMNTEAFF
CDR3 DNA: TGCGCCAGCAGCCAAGATCTCCTAGGGGATTGGATGAACACTGAAGCTTTCTTT

clone size: few
D gene: -
CDR3 length: 11
J gene: TRBJ2-2
V gene: TRBV3-1/TRBV3-2
CDR3 protein: CAISGAGELFF
CDR3 DNA: TGTGCCATCTCGGGAGCCGGGGAGCTGTTTTTT

clone size: -
D gene: -
CDR3 length: 17
J gene: TRBJ2-3
V gene: TRBV7-8
CDR3 protein: CASSKDGAGSSTDTQYF
CDR3 DNA: TGTGCCAGCAGCAAAGACGGGGCAGGGAGTAGCACAGATACGCAGTATTTT

clone size: -
D gene: TRBD1
CDR3 length: 14
J gene: TRBJ1-6
V gene: TRBV9
CDR3 protein: CASTRTGVNSPLHF
CDR3 DNA: TGTGCCAGCACCCGGACAGGGGTTAATTCACCCCTCCACTTT

clone size: few
D gene: -
CDR3 length: 17
J gene: TRBJ1-3
V gene: TRBV13
CDR3 protein: CASSSGTLLFSGNTIYF
CDR3 DNA: TGTGCCAGCAGCTCCGGGACGTTGCTATTCTCTGGAAACACCATATATTTT

clone size: -
D gene: -
CDR3 length: 14
J gene: TRBJ1-6
V gene: TRBV14
CDR3 protein: CASSRKGLPTPLHF
CDR3 DNA: TGTGCCAGCAGCCGTAAAGGGCTTCCGACACCCCTCCACTTT

clone size: -
D gene: -
CDR3 length: 15
J gene: TRBJ1-4
V gene: TRBV19
CDR3 protein: CASSPPGATNEKLFF
CDR3 DNA: TGTGCCAGTAGTCCTCCGGGGGCAACTAATGAAAAACTGTTTTTT

clone size: -
D gene: -
CDR3 length: 14
J gene: TRBJ2-7
V gene: TRBV18
CDR3 protein: CASSLQYPSYEQYF
CDR3 DNA: TGTGCCAGCTCACTCCAGTACCCCTCCTACGAGCAGTACTTC

clone size: -
D gene: -
CDR3 length: 13
J gene: TRBJ1-4
V gene: TRBV4-1
CDR3 protein: CASSQEAPGKLFF
CDR3 DNA: TGCGCCAGCAGCCAAGAAGCACCAGGAAAACTGTTTTTT

clone size: -
D gene: -
CDR3 length: 13
J gene: TRBJ2-2
V gene: TRBV19
CDR3 protein: CASSISFTGELFF
CDR3 DNA: TGTGCCAGTAGTATATCATTTACAGGGGAGCTGTTTTTT

clone size: -
D gene: TRBD1
CDR3 length: 16
J gene: TRBJ1-3
V gene: TRBV4-3
CDR3 protein: CASSRGTGGSGNTIYF
CDR3 DNA: TGCGCCAGCAGCCGGGGGACAGGGGGCTCTGGAAACACCATATATTTT

clone size: -
D gene: TRBD1
CDR3 length: 16
J gene: TRBJ2-2
V gene: TRBV7-9
CDR3 protein: CASSSYGTGFTGELFF
CDR3 DNA: TGTGCCAGCAGCTCCTACGGGACAGGGTTTACCGGGGAGCTGTTTTTT

clone size: -
D gene: -
CDR3 length: 13
J gene: TRBJ2-7
V gene: TRBV5-1
CDR3 protein: CASSLPGPYEQYF
CDR3 DNA: TGCGCCAGCAGCTTGCCAGGGCCCTACGAGCAGTACTTC

clone size: -
D gene: TRBD2
CDR3 length: 19
J gene: TRBJ2-3
V gene: TRBV4-3
CDR3 protein: CASSQGGSGDLLGTDTQYF
CDR3 DNA: TGCGCCAGCAGCCAAGGGGGTAGCGGGGACCTTTTGGGCACAGATACGCAGTATTTT

clone size: -
D gene: -
CDR3 length: 13
J gene: TRBJ1-3
V gene: TRBV9
CDR3 protein: CASSVARRNTIYF
CDR3 DNA: TGTGCCAGCAGCGTAGCCAGGAGAAACACCATATATTTT

clone size: once
D gene: -
CDR3 length: 15
J gene: TRBJ1-2
V gene: TRBV4-1
CDR3 protein: CASSGAGPLSYGYTF
CDR3 DNA: TGCGCCAGCAGCGGAGCGGGACCCTTAAGCTATGGCTACACCTTC

clone size: -
D gene: TRBD2
CDR3 length: 16
J gene: TRBJ2-5
V gene: TRBV5-4
CDR3 protein: CASSLGLAGVKETQYF
CDR3 DNA: TGTGCCAGCAGCCTGGGACTAGCGGGGGTTAAAGAGACCCAGTACTTC

clone size: -
D gene: -
CDR3 length: 14
J gene: TRBJ1-1
V gene: TRBV11-3
CDR3 protein: CASSQGNRNTEAFF
CDR3 DNA: TGTGCCAGCAGCCAGGGGAACAGGAACACTGAAGCTTTCTTT

clone size: -
D gene: -
CDR3 length: 16
J gene: TRBJ2-5
V gene: TRBV21-1
CDR3 protein: CASSLPGQGMGETQYF
CDR3 DNA: TGTGCCAGCAGCTTACCGGGACAGGGTATGGGAGAGACCCAGTACTTC

clone size: -
D gene: -
CDR3 length: 13
J gene: TRBJ2-7
V gene: TRBV7-8
CDR3 protein: CASSPGLSYEQYF
CDR3 DNA: TGTGCCAGCAGCCCCGGTCTCTCCTACGAGCAGTACTTC

clone size: -
D gene: -
CDR3 length: 14
J gene: TRBJ2-3
V gene: TRBV7-2
CDR3 protein: CASSYVPFTDTQYF
CDR3 DNA: TGTGCCAGCAGCTACGTTCCGTTCACAGATACGCAGTATTTT

clone size: -
D gene: -
CDR3 length: 14
J gene: TRBJ1-4
V gene: TRBV28
CDR3 protein: CASSRASTNEKLFF
CDR3 DNA: TGTGCCAGCAGCCGGGCGTCAACTAATGAAAAACTGTTTTTT

clone size: -
D gene: -
CDR3 length: 16
J gene: TRBJ2-5
V gene: TRBV18
CDR3 protein: CASSSLEGVFQETQYF
CDR3 DNA: TGTGCCAGCTCATCCTTGGAAGGTGTTTTCCAAGAGACCCAGTACTTC

clone size: -
D gene: -
CDR3 length: 14
J gene: TRBJ1-3
V gene: TRBV9
CDR3 protein: CASSAKNSGNTIYF
CDR3 DNA: TGTGCCAGCAGCGCCAAAAACTCTGGAAACACCATATATTTT

clone size: few
D gene: TRBD2
CDR3 length: 17
J gene: TRBJ2-1
V gene: TRBV7-2
CDR3 protein: CASSLGLGLAGFDEQFF
CDR3 DNA: TGTGCCAGCAGCTTAGGGTTAGGCCTAGCGGGGTTCGATGAGCAGTTCTTC

clone size: -
D gene: -
CDR3 length: 16
J gene: TRBJ2-2
V gene: TRBV5-6
CDR3 protein: CASSLQGRGRTGELFF
CDR3 DNA: TGTGCCAGCAGCTTGCAGGGCAGGGGGAGGACCGGGGAGCTGTTTTTT

clone size: -
D gene: -
CDR3 length: 13
J gene: TRBJ1-2
V gene: TRBV6-5
CDR3 protein: CASSSSTGDGYTF
CDR3 DNA: -